The 27 T cell receptor beta chains in this list originate from one sample, sequenced in a study of a mutant IDH1 vaccine in newly diagnosed glioma. The protocol was immunoSEQ multiplex PCR, while the TCRdb copy is restricted to in-frame clones and leaves out a portion. The table lists 60,000 to 85,000 clones, approximately 85% of them singletons. What these receptors recognize is not known. Time point indicated: week 23, last vaccination. Each vaccine dose was 300 ug of mutant IDH1 20-mer peptide, with topical imiquimod. The sample consisted of PBMCs, taken from a glioma patient whose treatment included an IDH1 peptide vaccine. All receptors come from a woman aged 45-59 years with glioma.

This clone appeared once. The chain carries TRBV11-2 and TRBJ1-2; D remains ambiguous. In germline, CDR1 is SGHAT, CDR2 FQNNGV. The CDR3 is 12 residues long. Trimming cost V 0 bases and J 8 bases, with 7 bases left between them. The chain's CDR3 is CASSLEGRGYTF. The CDR3 nucleotides read TGTGCCAGCAGCTTAGAGGGGAGAGGCTACACCTTC.

The chain joins TRBV27 to TRBJ2-3; no firm D call. This CDR3 region has 13 residues. The germline V gene has CDR1 MNHEY and CDR2 SMNVEV (reference sequence). V lost 2 bases and J 1 base, leaving 4 bases between the germline ends. The CDR3 DNA reads TGTGCCAGCAGTTTAGTGGGCACAGATACGCAGTATTTT. It yields the protein CASSLVGTDTQYF.

The chain carries TRBV15 and TRBJ2-1; TRBD1 is a possible D gene (6 bases). Germline V gives CDR1 LNHNV, CDR2 YYDKDF (reference sequence). Trimming stripped 1 base from V and 8 bases from J, with 12 bases between. The CDR3 is 14 amino acids. The CDR3 DNA is TGTGCCACCAGCAGAGGAGGGGGTAGCGATGAGCAGTTCTTC. The encoded protein is CATSRGGGSDEQFF.

This chain connects TRBV29-1 to TRBJ1-2; 10 bases agree with TRBD1. This CDR3 region has 17 residues. Germline CDR1 reads SQVTM; CDR2 reads ANQGSEA. V was clipped by 6 bases and J by 4 bases; unmatched bases: 17. The DNA for the CDR3 is TGCAGCGTCCTCTCAACCCCCGGGACAGGGGAAGGCTATGGCTACACCTTC. Its translation is CSVLSTPGTGEGYGYTF.

V gene TRBV15 combines with J gene TRBJ2-5, with D possibly being TRBD2 (5 bases). V dropped 1 base and J dropped 5 bases, with 17 bases sitting between them. CDR3 size: 16 residues. Germline V gives CDR1 LNHNV, CDR2 YYDKDF (reference sequence). CDR3 DNA sequence: TGTGCCACCAGCAGAGCAAAAACTAGTGCTGGTGAGACCCAGTACTTC. Translation gives CATSRAKTSAGETQYF.

The chain is built from TRBV19 and TRBJ1-5; D possibly corresponds to TRBD1 (6 bases). Trimming took off 3 bases at V and 9 bases at J, with 12 bases between the two ends. This CDR3 is built from 13 residues. Per germline, CDR1 LNHDA and CDR2 SQIVND (reference sequence). This CDR3 is CASSITRGGPQHF. CDR3 DNA: TGTGCCAGTAGTATCACCAGGGGTGGGCCCCAGCATTTT.

This clone showed up just once. This rearrangement joins TRBV5-1 to TRBJ2-7, with 8 bases fitting TRBD1. J was trimmed by 3 bases and V by 2 bases; bases with no gene match: 7. Looked up from germline, CDR1 is SGHRS and CDR2 is YFSETQ. The CDR3 has 15 amino acids. CDR3 residues: CASSLRGQGGYEQYF. DNA for the CDR3: TGCGCCAGCAGCTTAAGAGGACAGGGCGGCTACGAGCAGTACTTC.

V is TRBV5-1 and J is TRBJ2-5; no definite D call. Germline V CDR1 and CDR2: SGHRS, YFSETQ. Between the trimmed V and J ends, which lost 0 bases and 5 bases, there was a span of 5 bases. This CDR3 is 12 amino acids long. For the CDR3, the DNA is TGCGCCAGCAGCTTGGCCGAGGAGACCCAGTACTTC. Translation gives CASSLAEETQYF.

The chain combines TRBV7-9 with TRBJ2-2; no firm D call. CDR3 size: 16 residues. Germline values: CDR1 SEHNR, CDR2 FQNEAQ (reference sequence). V lost 2 bases and J 0 bases, leaving 10 bases between the germline ends. CDR3 residues: CASSLFPHANTGELFF. For the CDR3, the DNA is TGTGCCAGCAGCTTATTCCCGCACGCGAACACCGGGGAGCTGTTTTTT.

This sequence joins TRBV18 and TRBJ2-2; perhaps D is TRBD1 or TRBD2 (5 bases each). The V end was cut by 3 bases, the J end by 1 base, with 9 bases between. Germline values: CDR1 KGHSH, CDR2 LQKENI. The CDR3 covers 15 residues. The CDR3 reads CASSPGPMNTGELFF. The CDR3 region has the DNA TGTGCCAGCTCACCGGGACCGATGAACACCGGGGAGCTGTTTTTT.

The chain recombines TRBV27 with TRBJ1-3, with D perhaps matching TRBD1 (6 bases). Trimming took off 5 bases at V and 0 bases at J, with 11 bases between the two ends. CDR3 size: 15 residues. The germline V gene encodes CDR1 MNHEY and CDR2 SMNVEV (reference sequence). In nucleotides, the CDR3 is TGTGCCAGCAGTCTCCGGACAGTCTCTGGAAACACCATATATTTT. Amino acids: CASSLRTVSGNTIYF.

With respect to this clone: A junction boundary mismatches the germline segment, possibly from a read error. The chain couples TRBV7-7 to TRBJ2-5; D remains unclear. CDR1 SSHAT and CDR2 FNYEAQ come from the germline V gene (reference sequence). This CDR3 is built from 12 residues. The CDR3 loop reads CASSPLQSTQYF. DNA for the CDR3: TGTGCTAGCAGCCCCTTACAAAGTACCCAGTACTTC.

The chain combines TRBV5-4 with TRBJ2-2; 11 bases line up with TRBD2. V was pared by 4 bases and J by 6 bases, with 5 bases of the junction left unmatched. The CDR3 runs to 15 residues. In germline, CDR1 is SGHNT, CDR2 YYREEE (reference sequence). The CDR3 loop is CASSRRLAGPGELFF. Here the CDR3 DNA reads TGTGCCAGCAGCCGGCGACTAGCGGGACCCGGGGAGCTGTTTTTT.

This sequence joins TRBV7-9 and TRBJ2-1; 11 bases are shared with TRBD2. Trimming at V came to 2 bases and at J to 2 bases, leaving 8 bases not matched to a gene. CDR3 size: 18 residues. CDR1 and CDR2 from the germline V gene are SEHNR and FQNEAQ (reference sequence). CDR3 nucleotides: TGTGCCAGCAGCTTACCCCCTCGACTAGCGGGAACCTACAATGAGCAGTTCTTC. This sequence encodes CASSLPPRLAGTYNEQFF.

The CDR3 loop reads CASSLREVGFLYNSPLHF. DNA for the CDR3: TGTGCCAGCAGCCTTAGGGAGGTAGGTTTCCTCTATAATTCACCCCTCCACTTT. The chain combines TRBV6-4 with TRBJ1-6, with no clear D. The germline CDR1 and CDR2 sequences are MRHNA and SNTAGT. CDR3 length: 18 amino acids. Trimming left V 6 bases short and J 3 bases short, with 21 bases between.

CDR3 sequence reads: CASSSGGGTNYGYTF. As DNA, the CDR3 is TGTGCCAGCAGTTCGGGGGGGGGCACTAACTATGGCTACACCTTC. The chain carries TRBV6-1 and TRBJ1-2, with TRBD1 as a possible D gene (6 bases). CDR1 MNHNS and CDR2 SASEGT come from the germline V gene. Trimming left V 5 bases short and J 0 bases short, with 13 bases between. The CDR3 covers 15 residues.

The chain has TRBV7-6 and TRBJ1-2; TRBD1 matches at 12 bases. The junction had 4 bases not matched to a gene; V was cut back by 4 bases and J by 4 bases. Germline CDR1 SGHVS, CDR2 FNYEAQ. The CDR3 contains 15 residues. The chain's CDR3 is CASSSPGQGAYGYTF. The DNA for the CDR3 is TGTGCCAGCAGCTCACCGGGACAGGGGGCCTATGGCTACACCTTC. The whole variable domain, remainder taken from reference TRBV7-6 and TRBJ1-2, is GAGVSQSPRYKVTKRGQDVALRCDPISGHVSLYWYRQALGQGPEFLTYFNYEAQQDKSGLPNDRFSAERPEGSISTLTIQRTEQRDSAMYRCASSSPGQGAYGYTFGSGTRLTVV.

J is TRBJ2-5 and V is TRBV2; 12 nucleotides match TRBD1. The V and J ends lost 4 bases and 11 bases, in that order; junction bases with no gene match: 8. There are 14 residues in the CDR3. Per germline, CDR1 SNHLY and CDR2 FYNNEI. CDR3 amino acids: CASSAGTGGGEQYF. The CDR3 DNA is TGTGCCAGCAGTGCCGGGACAGGGGGCGGAGAGCAGTACTTC.

This chain joins TRBV5-1 and TRBJ1-4; D unclear. Germline assignment: CDR1 SGHRS and CDR2 YFSETQ. Trimming pared 3 bases from V and 5 bases from J, leaving 11 bases between. The CDR3 covers 14 residues. DNA of the CDR3: TGCGCCAGCAGCTGGCGGCAGCCGAATGAAAAACTGTTTTTT. Translated: CASSWRQPNEKLFF.

This chain connects TRBV10-3 to TRBJ2-5; 7 bases are a match to TRBD1. CDR1 ENHRY and CDR2 SYGVKD come from the germline V gene. V shed 0 bases and J 0 bases; nucleotides not matched to a gene: 10. This CDR3 is built from 18 residues. Written as DNA, the CDR3 is TGTGCCATCAGTGAGTCCGGGACAGCCCGAGGGTACCAAGAGACCCAGTACTTC. It codes for CAISESGTARGYQETQYF.

A single count supports this clone. This chain links TRBV30 with TRBJ1-1; weak D call: TRBD1 (6 bases). Germline V gene data show CDR1 as GTSNPN and CDR2 as SVGIG (reference sequence). V was shortened by 3 bases and J by 3 bases, with 14 bases between the two germline ends. This CDR3 has 14 amino acids. The CDR3 nucleotides are TGTGCCTGGAGGAAAGGGGGGGCCGACACTGAAGCTTTCTTT. This encodes CAWRKGGADTEAFF. The complete variable domain, with remaining parts taken from reference TRBV30 and TRBJ1-1, reads SQTIHQWPATLVQPVGSPLSLECTVEGTSNPNLYWYRQAAGRGLQLLFYSVGIGQISSEVPQNLSASRPQDRQFILSSKKLLLSDSGFYLCAWRKGGADTEAFFGQGTRLTVV.

The rearrangement links TRBV6-4 to TRBJ2-7, with 7 bases aligning to TRBD1. V lost 2 bases, J lost 3 bases, and 4 bases stayed unmatched. CDR1 and CDR2 (germline): MRHNA, SNTAGT. This CDR3 region has 14 residues. The CDR3 region has the DNA TGTGCCAGCAGTGACCGGGACAGAGACTACGAGCAGTACTTC. This encodes CASSDRDRDYEQYF.

This clone was observed a handful of times. This sequence joins TRBV7-9 and TRBJ2-5; no clear D. Germline V gene sequence: CDR1 SEHNR, CDR2 FQNEAQ (reference sequence). This CDR3 spans 15 amino acids. Trimming took off 5 bases at V and 5 bases at J, with 18 bases between the two ends. The CDR3 DNA follows: TGTGCCAGCAGCCCCTATGCGGATCCCGGGGAGACCCAGTACTTC. This sequence encodes CASSPYADPGETQYF.

This clone was detected a few times. The V call is TRBV5-6, the J call TRBJ1-1, with 9 nucleotides matching TRBD1. Unmatched junction bases numbered 6, after V lost 3 bases and J lost 0 bases. The CDR3 contains 16 residues. Germline CDR1 reads SGHDT; CDR2 reads YYEEEE. CDR3 loop: CASSWGTGIMNTEAFF. The CDR3 DNA follows: TGTGCCAGCAGCTGGGGGACAGGGATCATGAACACTGAAGCTTTCTTT.

The table lists this clone with a count of one. The chain carries TRBV5-1 and TRBJ2-7; D gene uncertain. Between the trimmed V and J ends, which lost 3 bases and 2 bases, there was a span of 3 bases. The CDR3 is made up of 11 amino acids. Germline V gives CDR1 SGHRS, CDR2 YFSETQ. CDR3 sequence (DNA): TGCGCCAGCAGCTCCGCCTACGAGCAGTACTTC. Its translation is CASSSAYEQYF.

Here the CDR3 DNA reads TGTGCCAGCAGCGGAGGGGGGTTTGGAACTAATGAAAAACTGTTTTTT. This translates into CASSGGGFGTNEKLFF. The chain couples TRBV5-4 to TRBJ1-4, with D possibly being TRBD1 (6 bases). Germline V gene sequence: CDR1 SGHNT, CDR2 YYREEE (reference sequence). CDR3 length: 16 residues. V lost 4 bases, J lost 1 base, and 14 bases lay in between.

The V gene is TRBV7-6, the J gene TRBJ2-3; D might be TRBD1 or TRBD2, each matching 5 bases. V was cut by 5 bases and J by 2 bases, with 14 bases left in between. The CDR3 loop spans 15 amino acids. Germline V lookup: CDR1 SGHVS, CDR2 FNYEAQ. In DNA, the CDR3 is TGTGCCAGCAGCGCTGCCTTGGGACCCACAGATACGCAGTATTTT. It codes for CASSAALGPTDTQYF. The full variable domain, with the rest looked up from reference TRBV7-6 and TRBJ2-3, is GAGVSQSPRYKVTKRGQDVALRCDPISGHVSLYWYRQALGQGPEFLTYFNYEAQQDKSGLPNDRFSAERPEGSISTLTIQRTEQRDSAMYRCASSAALGPTDTQYFGPGTRLTVL.